This record covers a single T cell receptor beta chain. Its antigen is still unknown. These data belong to a study of graft-versus-host responses after intestinal transplantation. Study overall: Every recipient underwent anti-thymocyte globulin induction, then tacrolimus and steroids for three to four years.

Here immunoSEQ multiplex PCR was the method, and the copy in TCRdb shows in-frame clones only, minus some. The top ten hold around 0.12% of the sample, which has about 120,000 clones, 80% to 95% seen once. Study conclusions and caveats: In recipient marrow, GvH clones were found, and some appeared first in ileum or blood.

The CDR3 totals 11 residues. The V gene's germline CDR1 is SNHLY and CDR2 FYNNEI. The V end lost 4 bases, the J end lost 4 bases, and 5 bases lay between the germline ends. This TCR derives from a human donor who received an intestinal transplant. The V gene is TRBV2, the J gene TRBJ2-7; D unresolved. The sample was unstimulated CD4+ T cells sorted from spleen or lymph node cells, taken before intestinal transplant. CDR3 DNA sequence: TGTGCCAGCAGTGCTGGGTACGAGCAGTACTTC. This gives the protein CASSAGYEQYF.